One and the same sample provided the 25 T cell receptor beta chains below, sequenced in a study of Tregs in tolerant kidney transplant recipients. The repertoire was sequenced with immunoSEQ multiplex PCR; TCRdb's copy has only in-frame clones and lacks some. The sample carries about 44,000 clones, 95% to 96% recorded once. These TCRs' antigens remain unknown. The specimen was Tregs from blood cultured with allogeneic cells. The receptors here all came from a human donor in good health.

The chain is built from TRBV5-1 and TRBJ1-2, with a possible D match to TRBD1 (6 bases). CDR3 length: 13 amino acids. V lost 5 bases and J 2 bases, leaving 10 bases between the germline ends. The germline V gene has CDR1 SGHRS and CDR2 YFSETQ. As DNA, the CDR3 is TGCGCCAGCAGACCTGACAGGAACTATGGCTACACCTTC. Protein product: CASRPDRNYGYTF.

DNA of the CDR3: TGCAGCGCCGACAGACAGGGAGCTTTCTTT. This gives the protein CSADRQGAFF. The V and J genes are TRBV29-1 and TRBJ1-1; 7 bases align to TRBD1. The CDR3 runs to 10 residues. The J segment lost 10 bases and the V segment lost 7 bases, leaving 6 bases of the junction unmatched. Germline V gene data show CDR1 as SQVTM and CDR2 as ANQGSEA.

The chain employs TRBV27 and TRBJ2-7; TRBD2 agrees at 9 bases. CDR1 is MNHEY and CDR2 is SMNVEV in the germline V gene (reference sequence). The J segment lost 5 bases and the V segment lost 2 bases, leaving 7 bases of the junction unmatched. The CDR3 extends over 15 amino acids. CDR3 coding DNA: TGTGCCAGCAGTTTAAAGTCCCTAGCGGGGCACGAGCAGTACTTC. Amino acid sequence: CASSLKSLAGHEQYF.

V is TRBV29-1 and J is TRBJ1-5; D is uncertain. Deletions cut 1 base from V and 11 bases from J, with 9 bases between. CDR1 is SQVTM and CDR2 is ANQGSEA in the germline V gene. The CDR3 length is 11 residues. The CDR3 region is CSVEALGSQHF. In DNA, the CDR3 is TGCAGCGTTGAAGCGTTGGGGTCCCAGCATTTT.

V gene TRBV7-3 combines with J gene TRBJ2-1; perhaps TRBD2 as D (7 bases). The CDR3 loop spans 16 amino acids. Trimming left V 4 bases short and J 0 bases short, with 13 bases between. The V gene's germline CDR1 is SGHTA and CDR2 FQGTGA. In nucleotides, the CDR3 is TGTGCCAGCAGCTATGGGGGGGCAGTCTCCTACAATGAGCAGTTCTTC. Translation: CASSYGGAVSYNEQFF.

The chain carries TRBV28 and TRBJ1-2, with D unresolved. Trimming stripped 2 bases from V and 3 bases from J, with 4 bases between. This CDR3 comprises 12 residues. Germline CDR1 reads MDHEN; CDR2 reads SYDVKM. The CDR3 DNA follows: TGTGCCAGCAGTTTACAAGACTATGGCTACACCTTC. As protein: CASSLQDYGYTF.

The V gene is TRBV10-3, the J gene TRBJ2-5; weak D call: TRBD2 (6 bases). The CDR3 has 12 amino acids. The V end lost 8 bases, the J end lost 5 bases, and 12 bases lay between the germline ends. Per germline, CDR1 ENHRY and CDR2 SYGVKD. The CDR3 region has the DNA TGTGCCATCTCCCCCGGGGGTGAGACCCAGTACTTC. Translating gives CAISPGGETQYF.

The chain links TRBV5-1 to TRBJ2-2, with TRBD1 identical over 10 bases. The CDR3 runs to 14 residues. CDR1 and CDR2 from the germline V gene are SGHRS and YFSETQ. With 7 bases clipped from V and 4 bases from J, the junction kept 4 bases outside the gene matches. In DNA, the CDR3 is TGCGCCAGCGGTAGGGACAGGGGCACCGGGGAGCTGTTTTTT. It codes for CASGRDRGTGELFF.

V gene TRBV2 combines with J gene TRBJ1-2, with 7 bases identical to TRBD1. The trim removed 6 bases at V and 5 bases at J, leaving 6 bases unmatched. Germline assignment: CDR1 SNHLY and CDR2 FYNNEI. The CDR3 extends over 13 amino acids. For the CDR3, the DNA is TGTGCCAGCAGCCGGACAGGAGGATATGGCTACACCTTC. Its translation: CASSRTGGYGYTF. Full variable domain (rest looked up from reference TRBV2 and TRBJ1-2): EPEVTQTPSHQVTQMGQEVILRCVPISNHLYFYWYRQILGQKVEFLVSFYNNEISEKSEIFDDQFSVERPDGSNFTLKIRSTKLEDSAMYFCASSRTGGYGYTFGSGTRLTVV.

This chain connects TRBV7-9 to TRBJ2-5, with 8 bases fitting TRBD1. The CDR3 spans 15 residues. Germline lookup yields CDR1 SEHNR and CDR2 FQNEAQ (reference sequence). V shed 5 bases, J shed 4 bases, and the junction held 9 bases outside the gene matches. CDR3 amino acids: CASSPGQGWGETQYF. The CDR3 DNA reads TGTGCCAGCAGCCCCGGACAGGGCTGGGGAGAGACCCAGTACTTC.

The V and J genes are TRBV7-2 and TRBJ2-5; 7 bases align to TRBD1. This CDR3 is built from 15 residues. Germline V gene sequence: CDR1 SGHTA, CDR2 FQGNSA. V lost 2 bases, J lost 2 bases, and 5 bases stayed unmatched. CDR3 nucleotide sequence: TGTGCCAGCAGCTTATTGACAGGGCCACAAGAGACCCAGTACTTC. It is translated as CASSLLTGPQETQYF.

This chain links TRBV29-1 with TRBJ2-7; 10 nucleotides match TRBD2. The CDR3 consists of 17 residues. Germline lookup yields CDR1 SQVTM and CDR2 ANQGSEA. The ends lost 4 bases at V and 3 bases at J; junction bases unmatched: 15. The CDR3 protein is CSVVGVSGGGTDYEQYF. In DNA form, the CDR3 reads TGCAGCGTTGTAGGAGTGAGCGGGGGGGGAACGGACTACGAGCAGTACTTC.

The chain combines TRBV7-9 with TRBJ2-5, with a tentative D call TRBD2 (6 bases). The V gene's germline CDR1 is SEHNR and CDR2 FQNEAQ (reference sequence). V was cut by 5 bases and J by 5 bases, with 12 bases left in between. The CDR3 has 13 residues. In DNA form, the CDR3 reads TGTGCCAGCAGCCCATGGGAGGTGGAGACCCAGTACTTC. Protein: CASSPWEVETQYF.

This chain connects TRBV11-3 to TRBJ1-2; TRBD1 might be the D (6 bases). Germline CDR1 reads SGHNT; CDR2 reads YENEEA. The V and J ends lost 4 bases and 1 base respectively, with 16 bases between them. CDR3 size: 16 residues. The CDR3 DNA reads TGTGCCAGCAGCTCCCTCGGGCAGGGGCTTAACTATGGCTACACCTTC. The encoded protein is CASSSLGQGLNYGYTF.

As regards this clone: Other nucleotide sequences from this sample produce the same CDR3. The V and J genes are TRBV4-1 and TRBJ2-1; D remains unclear. This CDR3 is 15 amino acids long. Germline CDR1 and CDR2: MGHRA and YSYEKL. Trimming cost V 2 bases and J 6 bases, with 14 bases left between them. The CDR3 coding sequence is TGCGCCAGCAGCCAAAGAAGCCCCCTCCGCAATGAGCAGTTCTTC. Translating gives CASSQRSPLRNEQFF.

This chain connects TRBV10-1 to TRBJ2-3; no definite D call. V was clipped by 5 bases and J by 6 bases, with 9 bases between them. CDR1 WNHNN and CDR2 SYGVQD come from the germline V gene (reference sequence). CDR3 length equals 12 residues. The CDR3: CASSRRADTQYF. DNA for the CDR3: TGCGCCAGCAGTCGAAGGGCCGATACGCAGTATTTT.

The chain recombines TRBV19 with TRBJ2-2, with 12 bases identical to TRBD2. The junction had 2 bases not matched to a gene; V was cut back by 3 bases and J by 6 bases. Per the germline V gene, CDR1 is LNHDA and CDR2 is SQIVND (reference sequence). The CDR3 is 15 amino acids. This CDR3 is CASSMASGRAGELFF. CDR3 nucleotide sequence: TGTGCCAGTAGTATGGCTAGCGGGAGGGCCGGGGAGCTGTTTTTT.

The chain is built from TRBV5-1 and TRBJ2-3; D perhaps matches TRBD2 (5 bases). The CDR3 has 15 amino acids. V was trimmed by 0 bases and J by 9 bases, leaving 17 bases between them. Per the germline V gene, CDR1 is SGHRS and CDR2 is YFSETQ. The CDR3 is CASSLGSLARSTQYF. The CDR3 DNA sequence: TGCGCCAGCAGCTTGGGGTCGCTAGCAAGGTCCACGCAGTATTTT.

This rearrangement joins TRBV9 to TRBJ2-7; D may be TRBD1 (6 bases). Between the trimmed V and J ends, which lost 3 bases and 3 bases, there was a span of 10 bases. The length of the CDR3 is 13 residues. Germline V gene sequence: CDR1 SGDLS, CDR2 YYNGEE. The CDR3 is CASSARGGYEQYF. The CDR3 coding sequence is TGTGCCAGCAGCGCCCGAGGGGGCTACGAGCAGTACTTC.

V is TRBV7-2 and J is TRBJ2-1; 9 nucleotides agree with TRBD2. This CDR3 contains 14 residues. V shed 5 bases and J 4 bases; nucleotides not matched to a gene: 3. Per the germline V gene, CDR1 is SGHTA and CDR2 is FQGNSA. The CDR3: CASSKGLAYNEQFF. As DNA, the CDR3 is TGTGCCAGCAGCAAGGGACTAGCTTACAATGAGCAGTTCTTC. Based on the CDR3 plus reference TRBV7-2 and TRBJ2-1, the full variable domain is GAGVSQSPSNKVTEKGKDVELRCDPISGHTALYWYRQSLGQGLEFLIYFQGNSAPDKSGLPSDRFSAERTGGSVSTLTIQRTQQEDSAVYLCASSKGLAYNEQFFGPGTRLTVL.

This clone has only one observation. The CDR3 DNA reads TGTGCCAGCTCCGCTGTGGAGGACATAAGAGCTTTCTTT. It specifies CASSAVEDIRAFF. The V call is TRBV18, the J call TRBJ1-1, with TRBD1 as a possible D gene (5 bases). CDR3 size: 13 residues. Germline-derived CDR1 and CDR2 are KGHSH and LQKENI. V lost 6 bases, J lost 10 bases, and 18 bases lay in between.

CDR3: CASSSFWRGQETQYF. The DNA of the CDR3 is TGCGCCAGCAGCTCCTTCTGGCGGGGGCAAGAGACCCAGTACTTC. The chain uses TRBV5-1 and TRBJ2-5; 7 bases align to TRBD2. Germline CDR1 reads SGHRS; CDR2 reads YFSETQ. The J segment lost 2 bases and the V segment lost 3 bases, leaving 7 bases of the junction unmatched. The CDR3 has 15 amino acids.

The chain is built from TRBV6-6 and TRBJ2-2; TRBD2 matches at 12 bases. Germline V gene sequence: CDR1 MNHNY, CDR2 SVGAGI (reference sequence). Trimming took 9 bases from V and 7 from J; bases not matched to a gene: 6. The CDR3 runs to 14 residues. The CDR3 region is CASRLAGVGGELFF. The CDR3 region has the DNA TGTGCCAGTAGACTAGCGGGAGTTGGCGGGGAGCTGTTTTTT.

V is TRBV10-3 and J is TRBJ2-5; weak D call: TRBD1 (6 bases). The CDR3 length is 14 residues. Trimming shortened V by 4 bases and J by 5 bases, and 14 bases separated the two germline ends. Germline values: CDR1 ENHRY, CDR2 SYGVKD. The CDR3 nucleotides are TGTGCCATCAGTGGACCGACAGGATTGGAGACCCAGTACTTC. It is translated as CAISGPTGLETQYF.

V and J are TRBV4-2 and TRBJ2-5; the D call may be TRBD1 or TRBD2 (5 bases each). This CDR3 contains 16 residues. Trimming took 0 bases from V and 5 from J, leaving 16 bases between them. CDR1 LGHNA and CDR2 YNFKEQ come from the germline V gene. The CDR3 sequence: CASSQDGGPKGETQYF. The CDR3 DNA is TGTGCCAGCAGCCAAGATGGGGGACCTAAAGGGGAGACCCAGTACTTC.